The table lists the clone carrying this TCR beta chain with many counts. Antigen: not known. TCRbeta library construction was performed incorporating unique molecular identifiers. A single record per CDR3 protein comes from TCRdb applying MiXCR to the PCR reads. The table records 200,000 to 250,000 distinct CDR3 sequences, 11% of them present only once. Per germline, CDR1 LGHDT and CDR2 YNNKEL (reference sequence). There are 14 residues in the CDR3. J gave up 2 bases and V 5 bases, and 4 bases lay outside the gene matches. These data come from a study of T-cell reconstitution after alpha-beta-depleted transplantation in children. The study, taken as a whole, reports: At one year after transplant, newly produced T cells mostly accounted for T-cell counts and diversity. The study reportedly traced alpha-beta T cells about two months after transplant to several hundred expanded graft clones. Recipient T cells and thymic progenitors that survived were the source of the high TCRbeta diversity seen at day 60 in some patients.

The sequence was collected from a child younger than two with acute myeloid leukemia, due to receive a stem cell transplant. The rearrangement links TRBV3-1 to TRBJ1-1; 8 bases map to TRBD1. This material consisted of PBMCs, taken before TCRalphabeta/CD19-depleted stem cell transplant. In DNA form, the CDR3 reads TGTGCCAGCAGCGACAGGGGTCGTAACACTGAAGCTTTCTTT. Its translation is CASSDRGRNTEAFF.